A selection of T cell receptor beta chains follows, all from one sample in a study of PD-1 blockade in classical Hodgkin lymphoma. TCRdb keeps only in-frame clones here, not all; method: immunoSEQ multiplex PCR. The sample has fewer than 35,000 clones, approximately 91% seen once. The sequenced material came from peripheral blood mononuclear cells (PBMCs). The receptors originated from a human donor with classical Hodgkin lymphoma. Both conserved end residues are part of each CDR3. Each record gives: clone size, CDR3 length, J gene, V gene, D gene, CDR3 protein, CDR3 DNA. D genes are given only for firm matches. The size field is filled for only some rows; it gives once, few, many or a size class.

. 14 TRBJ1-1 TRBV5-1 . CASSLEGLNTEAFF TGCGCCAGCAGCTTGGAGGGATTGAACACTGAAGCTTTCTTT
. 13 TRBJ2-7 TRBV7-2 . CASSLALYYEQYF TGTGCCAGCAGCTTAGCACTTTACTACGAGCAGTACTTC
. 15 TRBJ2-2 TRBV4-2 . CASSQELGYSGELFF TGTGCCAGCAGCCAAGAGCTGGGGTACTCCGGGGAGCTGTTTTTT
. 15 TRBJ2-3 TRBV15 . CATSRDRGVRDTQYF TGTGCCACCAGCAGAGATAGGGGCGTACGGGATACGCAGTATTTT
. 12 TRBJ2-7 TRBV5-1 TRBD1 CASSWTGHEQYF TGCGCCAGCAGCTGGACAGGGCACGAGCAGTACTTC
. 12 TRBJ1-4 TRBV5-1 . CASSFSGEKLFF TGCGCCAGCAGTTTTTCAGGTGAAAAACTGTTTTTT
. 14 TRBJ2-3 TRBV27 TRBD2 CASSFGTTTDTQYF TGTGCCAGCAGTTTCGGGACTACCACAGATACGCAGTATTTT
. 16 TRBJ2-5 TRBV7-8 TRBD2 CASSLVGSGDQETQYF TGTGCCAGCAGCTTAGTGGGTAGCGGGGACCAAGAGACCCAGTACTTC
. 14 TRBJ2-7 TRBV7-9 . CASSLALGTYEQYF TGTGCCAGCAGCTTAGCGTTAGGAACCTACGAGCAGTACTTC
. 14 TRBJ1-5 TRBV28 . CASSAGGSNQPQHF TGTGCCAGCAGTGCGGGGGGAAGCAATCAGCCCCAGCATTTT
. 15 TRBJ2-1 TRBV5-1 . CASSLGAVVSDEQFF TGCGCCAGCAGCTTGGGGGCGGTGGTCAGCGATGAGCAGTTCTTC
. 14 TRBJ2-7 TRBV5-6 TRBD1 CASSDPTGDWGQYF TGTGCCAGCAGCGATCCTACAGGGGATTGGGGGCAGTACTTC
. 14 TRBJ2-2 TRBV10-3 . CAISAKGNTGELFF TGTGCCATCAGTGCCAAGGGCAACACCGGGGAGCTGTTTTTT
. 13 TRBJ1-4 TRBV7-9 . CASSLGVLEKLFF TGTGCCAGCAGCTTAGGGGTCCTTGAAAAACTGTTTTTT
. 12 TRBJ1-2 TRBV7-2 . CASSLVGGGYTF TGTGCCAGCAGCTTAGTCGGGGGCGGCTACACCTTC
. 14 TRBJ2-1 TRBV6-1 TRBD2 CATTWTSNPNEQFF TGTGCCACCACGTGGACTAGCAATCCCAATGAGCAGTTCTTC
. 13 TRBJ1-1 TRBV10-3 . CAISDGQGVEAFF TGTGCCATCAGTGATGGCCAGGGAGTTGAAGCTTTCTTT
. 15 TRBJ2-5 TRBV10-3 . CAISAQGENAETQYF TGTGCCATCAGTGCCCAGGGTGAGAACGCAGAGACCCAGTACTTC
once 13 TRBJ2-7 TRBV5-4 . CASSLDRDNEQYF TGTGCCAGCAGCTTGGACAGGGACAACGAGCAGTACTTC
. 15 TRBJ2-7 TRBV28 . CASSLAGSGSYEQYF TGTGCCAGCAGTTTGGCGGGCTCGGGCTCCTACGAGCAGTACTTC
. 17 TRBJ2-1 TRBV18 . CASSPPGGNWNYNEQFF TGTGCCAGCTCACCACCGGGTGGAAACTGGAACTACAATGAGCAGTTCTTC
. 16 TRBJ2-1 TRBV11-2 TRBD2 CASSFGALAGVDEQFF TGTGCCAGCAGCTTTGGCGCCTTAGCGGGAGTCGATGAGCAGTTCTTC
. 14 TRBJ2-1 TRBV5-6 . CASAQGFVHNEQFF TGTGCCAGCGCCCAGGGGTTTGTGCACAATGAGCAGTTCTTC
. 13 TRBJ1-5 TRBV15 . CATSRDRRGRPHF TGTGCCACCAGCAGAGATCGGAGAGGTCGGCCCCATTTT
. 15 TRBJ1-1 TRBV18 TRBD1 CASSPQTGFGTEAFF TGTGCCAGCTCACCACAGACAGGGTTTGGCACTGAAGCTTTCTTT
. 15 TRBJ2-2 TRBV2 TRBD2 CASSGLASNTGELFF TGTGCCAGCAGCGGACTAGCCTCGAACACCGGGGAGCTGTTTTTT
. 13 TRBJ1-5 TRBV4-1 TRBD1 CASSRDRDQPQHF TGCGCCAGCAGCCGGGACAGGGATCAGCCCCAGCATTTT
few 13 TRBJ1-2 TRBV6-1 . CASILESGRGYTF TGTGCCAGCATTCTCGAGTCAGGGCGAGGCTACACCTTC
. 16 TRBJ2-1 TRBV5-1 . CASSSPSSLAYNEQFF TGCGCCAGCAGCTCGCCATCTAGTCTCGCCTACAATGAGCAGTTCTTC
. 16 TRBJ2-7 TRBV5-1 . CASSPMGGGTGAEQYF TGCGCCAGCAGCCCCATGGGGGGCGGCACGGGGGCCGAGCAGTACTTC
. 13 TRBJ2-3 TRBV28 . CASSPGSTDTQYF TGTGCCAGCAGCCCGGGTAGCACAGATACGCAGTATTTT
. 12 TRBJ2-7 TRBV14 . CASSQISYEQYF TGTGCCAGCAGCCAAATCTCCTACGAGCAGTACTTC
. 15 TRBJ2-2 TRBV28 TRBD1 CASSRTGGLAGELFF TGTGCCAGCAGCCGGACAGGGGGACTCGCCGGGGAGCTGTTTTTT
. 14 TRBJ1-3 TRBV9 . CASSVAGGGNTIYF TGTGCCAGCAGCGTAGCTGGGGGTGGAAACACCATATATTTT
. 13 TRBJ2-3 TRBV28 . CASYGGSTDTQYF TGTGCCAGCTACGGGGGCAGCACAGATACGCAGTATTTT
. 14 TRBJ2-5 TRBV27 . CASSLWGRVETQYF TGTGCCAGCAGTTTATGGGGCAGGGTGGAGACCCAGTACTTC
. 14 TRBJ2-7 TRBV6-1 TRBD2 CASMGASGSYEQYF TGTGCCAGCATGGGAGCTAGCGGGAGCTACGAGCAGTACTTC
. 11 TRBJ2-1 TRBV7-9 . CASSPGPTEFF TGTGCCAGCAGCCCCGGGCCAACGGAGTTCTTC
. 16 TRBJ1-4 TRBV18 . CASSPESRAANEKLFF TGTGCCAGCTCACCGGAGTCAAGGGCCGCTAATGAAAAACTGTTTTTT
. 11 TRBJ2-7 TRBV28 . CASSLDSEQYF TGTGCCAGCAGTCTAGACTCGGAGCAGTACTTC
. 15 TRBJ1-2 TRBV25-1 . CASSSRQGLGYGYTF TGTGCCAGCAGTTCCAGGCAAGGACTCGGCTATGGCTACACCTTC
. 13 TRBJ1-3 TRBV5-1 . CASSLGTGNTIYF TGCGCCAGCAGCTTGGGGACGGGAAACACCATATATTTT
once 14 TRBJ1-2 TRBV6-1 . CASSGNRAGYGYTF TGTGCCAGCAGTGGAAACAGGGCCGGCTATGGCTACACCTTC
. 13 TRBJ1-5 TRBV2 . CASSVRGDQPQHF TGTGCCAGCAGTGTGAGGGGGGATCAGCCCCAGCATTTT
. 16 TRBJ2-1 TRBV6-1 . CASSAVTQSSYNEQFF TGTGCCAGCAGTGCAGTGACTCAAAGCTCCTACAATGAGCAGTTCTTC
few 20 TRBJ2-7 TRBV9 . CASSVDWGQETPPHYYEQYF TGTGCCAGCAGCGTAGACTGGGGCCAGGAAACCCCTCCCCACTACTACGAGCAGTACTTC
. 18 TRBJ1-1 TRBV18 TRBD1 CASSPPGTGAPYNTEAFF TGTGCCAGCTCACCACCCGGGACAGGGGCCCCCTATAACACTGAAGCTTTCTTT
. 12 TRBJ2-7 TRBV5-1 . CASSLDAYEQYF TGCGCCAGCAGCTTGGACGCGTACGAGCAGTACTTC
. 13 TRBJ2-1 TRBV5-1 . CASSSTENNEQFF TGCGCCAGCAGCTCGACTGAGAACAATGAGCAGTTCTTC
. 14 TRBJ2-3 TRBV6-1 TRBD1 CASTRDRGTDTQYF TGTGCCAGCACCCGGGACAGGGGCACAGATACGCAGTATTTT
. 11 TRBJ1-1 TRBV7-9 . CALGGGRVAFF TGTGCCTTGGGGGGAGGCCGAGTAGCTTTCTTT